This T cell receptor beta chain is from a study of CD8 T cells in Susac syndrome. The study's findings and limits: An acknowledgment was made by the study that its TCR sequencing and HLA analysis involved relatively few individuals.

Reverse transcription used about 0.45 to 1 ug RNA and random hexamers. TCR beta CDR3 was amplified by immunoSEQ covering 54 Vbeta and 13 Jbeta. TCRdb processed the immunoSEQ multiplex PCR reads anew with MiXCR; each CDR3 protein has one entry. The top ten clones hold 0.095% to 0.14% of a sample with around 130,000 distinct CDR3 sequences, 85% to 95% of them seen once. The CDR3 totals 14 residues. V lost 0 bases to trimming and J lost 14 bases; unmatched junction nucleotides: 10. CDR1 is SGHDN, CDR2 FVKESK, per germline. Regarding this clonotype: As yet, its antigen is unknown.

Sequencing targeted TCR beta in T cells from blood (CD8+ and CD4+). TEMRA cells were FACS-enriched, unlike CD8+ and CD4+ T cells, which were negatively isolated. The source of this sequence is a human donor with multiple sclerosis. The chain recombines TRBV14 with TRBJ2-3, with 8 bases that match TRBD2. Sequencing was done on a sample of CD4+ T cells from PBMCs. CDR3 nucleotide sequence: TGTGCCAGCAGCCAAGAGGGGTGGACTAGCACCTGGTATTTT. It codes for CASSQEGWTSTWYF. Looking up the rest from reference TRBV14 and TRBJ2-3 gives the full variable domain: EAGVTQFPSHSVIEKGQTVTLRCDPISGHDNLYWYRRVMGKEIKFLLHFVKESKQDESGMPNNRFLAERTGGTYSTLKVQPAELEDSGVYFCASSQEGWTSTWYFGPGTRLTVL.